Reported below is one T cell receptor beta chain. Measured with immunoSEQ multiplex PCR; TCRdb has only the in-frame clones, and not every one. The sample lists about 83,000 clones; roughly 87% were seen once. J gave up 0 bases and V 1 base, and 3 bases lay outside the gene matches. Germline V gene lookup returns CDR1 SEHNR and CDR2 FQNEAQ (reference sequence). The CDR3 length is 15 residues. The data stem from a study of blood T cell repertoires in COVID-19. The clonotype was recovered from a woman in her forties or fifties with active or convalescent COVID-19. The source material was peripheral blood. V is TRBV7-9 and J is TRBJ2-7, with TRBD1 matching over 7 bases. The CDR3 is CASSLVQGSSYEQYF. CDR3 DNA sequence: TGTGCCAGCAGCTTAGTACAGGGGAGCTCCTACGAGCAGTACTTC.